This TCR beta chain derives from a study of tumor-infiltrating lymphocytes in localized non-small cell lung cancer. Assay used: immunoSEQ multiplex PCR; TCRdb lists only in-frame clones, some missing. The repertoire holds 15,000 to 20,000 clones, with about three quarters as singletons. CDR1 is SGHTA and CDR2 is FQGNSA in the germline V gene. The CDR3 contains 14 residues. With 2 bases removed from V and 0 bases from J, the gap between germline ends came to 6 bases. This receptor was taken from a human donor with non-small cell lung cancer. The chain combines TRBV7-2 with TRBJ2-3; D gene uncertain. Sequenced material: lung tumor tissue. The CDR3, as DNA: TGTGCCAGCAGCTTACAGAGCAGCACAGATACGCAGTATTTT. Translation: CASSLQSSTDTQYF.